These 23 T cell receptor beta chains were sequenced from one sample in a study of memory CD4+ T cells and cytomegalovirus serostatus. TCRdb keeps only in-frame clones here, not all; method: immunoSEQ multiplex PCR. Altogether tens of thousands of clones are present, about 71% being singletons, with the ten largest covering more than 0.8%. The sort gate was single viable CD3+CD4+CD8-CD45RO+ cells for memory CD4+ T cells. Sequencing used memory CD4+ T cells from blood. These receptors were collected from an adult in good health and CMV-seronegative.

This sequence joins TRBV4-3 and TRBJ1-4; D may be TRBD1 (5 bases). Between the trimmed V and J ends, which lost 0 bases and 1 base, there was a span of 9 bases. The germline gives CDR1 LGHNA, CDR2 YSLEER. This CDR3 is 16 amino acids long. The CDR3 DNA is TGCGCCAGCAGCCAAGATCACGGGGGAACTAATGAAAAACTGTTTTTT. Translated: CASSQDHGGTNEKLFF.

This chain joins TRBV9 and TRBJ2-3; 9 bases align to TRBD2. The length of the CDR3 is 15 residues. The germline gives CDR1 SGDLS, CDR2 YYNGEE. Trimming took 4 bases from V and 4 from J; bases not matched to a gene: 7. This CDR3 is CASSLAGSRADTQYF. The CDR3 region has the DNA TGTGCCAGCAGCCTAGCGGGAAGCCGGGCAGATACGCAGTATTTT. Variable domain in full (rest from reference TRBV9 and TRBJ2-3): DSGVTQTPKHLITATGQRVTLRCSPRSGDLSVYWYQQSLDQGLQFLIQYYNGEERAKGNILERFSAQQFPDLHSELNLSSLELGDSALYFCASSLAGSRADTQYFGPGTRLTVL.

The chain combines TRBV19 with TRBJ1-2, with D unclear. CDR3 length: 14 residues. Germline-derived CDR1 and CDR2 are LNHDA and SQIVND (reference sequence). The V end was cut by 8 bases, the J end by 4 bases, with 17 bases between. DNA for the CDR3: TGTGCCAGTTCGGACCGGGGTTCTTCCTATGGCTACACCTTC. It is translated as CASSDRGSSYGYTF.

The CDR3, as DNA: TGTGCCAGCAGTGAAGCGGTGGCAGGCAATGAGCAGTTCTTC. Protein sequence: CASSEAVAGNEQFF. This chain uses TRBV2 with TRBJ2-1; D remains ambiguous. The CDR3 covers 14 residues. V lost 0 bases, J lost 6 bases, and 9 bases lay in between. Germline assignment: CDR1 SNHLY and CDR2 FYNNEI.

The chain employs TRBV27 and TRBJ1-6, with 10 nucleotides matching TRBD1. The CDR3 contains 18 residues. Unmatched junction bases numbered 20, after V lost 8 bases and J lost 10 bases. Per germline, CDR1 MNHEY and CDR2 SMNVEV (reference sequence). As DNA, the CDR3 is TGTGCCAGCGGTAGACAGGGGGCAGCGGAGGTCTTACGGTCACCCCTCCACTTT. Protein sequence: CASGRQGAAEVLRSPLHF.

The chain is built from TRBV18 and TRBJ1-1; possible D gene TRBD1, 5 bases. The V end was cut by 5 bases, the J end by 11 bases, with 27 bases between. Germline CDR1 and CDR2: KGHSH and LQKENI. The CDR3 spans 16 residues. The DNA for the CDR3 is TGTGCCAGCTCATCTAATCGGGTAATAGGGGAGATGTGGGCTTTCTTT. This codes for CASSSNRVIGEMWAFF.

The rearrangement links TRBV2 to TRBJ2-3; D may be TRBD2 (5 bases). The V end lost 4 bases, the J end lost 1 base, and 12 bases lay between the germline ends. The V gene's germline CDR1 is SNHLY and CDR2 FYNNEI. This CDR3 is 15 amino acids long. The CDR3 sequence is CASSGRSGGTDTQYF. The CDR3 DNA follows: TGTGCCAGCAGTGGAAGGAGCGGCGGCACAGATACGCAGTATTTT.

The gene calls are TRBV30 and TRBJ1-2; D may be TRBD1 (5 bases). V lost 8 bases to trimming and J lost 8 bases, with 21 bases between them. The CDR3 extends over 13 amino acids. In germline, CDR1 is GTSNPN, CDR2 SVGIG (reference sequence). The CDR3 here is CARTGGVGDGYTF. The CDR3 DNA follows: TGTGCCCGGACTGGGGGGGTGGGGGACGGCTACACCTTC.

V and J are TRBV10-1 and TRBJ2-5; 7 nucleotides match TRBD2. The CDR3 extends over 14 amino acids. V lost 3 bases to trimming and J lost 4 bases; unmatched junction nucleotides: 5. Germline V gene data show CDR1 as WNHNN and CDR2 as SYGVQD (reference sequence). CDR3 DNA: TGCGCCAGCAGTGACTCGCGGGAGCGAGAGACCCAGTACTTC. It specifies CASSDSRERETQYF.

This chain links TRBV18 with TRBJ2-2, with D maybe TRBD1 (5 bases). The CDR3 spans 16 residues. Germline CDR1 is KGHSH and CDR2 is LQKENI. Trimming pared 2 bases from V and 4 bases from J, leaving 14 bases between. The CDR3 DNA is TGTGCCAGCTCACCAGTTAAAGGGGCACGCACCGGGGAGCTGTTTTTT. Amino acid sequence: CASSPVKGARTGELFF.

The J gene is TRBJ2-1, the V gene TRBV15; 9 nucleotides align to TRBD2. CDR1 and CDR2 from the germline V gene are LNHNV and YYDKDF (reference sequence). The V segment lost 5 bases and the J segment 8 bases; nucleotides outside the gene matches: 13. CDR3 size: 16 residues. The CDR3 bases are TGTGCCACCAGCGGGAGGGGCCTAGCGGGATTTGATGAGCAGTTCTTC. Translation gives CATSGRGLAGFDEQFF.

This clone has just a few counts. CDR3: CASSLGQNYGYTF. The DNA of the CDR3 is TGTGCCAGCAGCTTGGGACAGAACTATGGCTACACCTTC. This chain links TRBV5-6 with TRBJ1-2; D is perhaps TRBD1 (5 bases). The germline CDR1 and CDR2 sequences are SGHDT and YYEEEE. Trimming shortened V by 0 bases and J by 2 bases, and 5 bases separated the two germline ends. The CDR3 spans 13 residues. Variable domain in full (rest from reference TRBV5-6 and TRBJ1-2): DAGVTQSPTHLIKTRGQQVTLRCSPKSGHDTVSWYQQALGQGPQFIFQYYEEEERQRGNFPDRFSGHQFPNYSSELNVNALLLGDSALYLCASSLGQNYGYTFGSGTRLTVV.

The rearrangement uses TRBV7-2 and TRBJ2-5; D remains unclear. This CDR3 has 11 amino acids. V lost 7 bases to trimming and J lost 5 bases, with 8 bases between them. Germline V gene sequence: CDR1 SGHTA, CDR2 FQGNSA. The CDR3, as DNA: TGTGCCAGCACCCAATTTGAGACCCAGTACTTC. It yields the protein CASTQFETQYF.

The genes are TRBV7-9 and TRBJ1-2, with D tentatively TRBD1 (5 bases). This CDR3 is built from 16 residues. V shed 1 base and J shed 7 bases, with 19 bases lying between them. Germline V gene lookup returns CDR1 SEHNR and CDR2 FQNEAQ (reference sequence). The CDR3 is CASSLGAGLGGSGYTF. CDR3 DNA sequence: TGTGCCAGCAGCTTAGGGGCGGGATTGGGGGGATCTGGCTACACCTTC.

V is TRBV18 and J is TRBJ2-3, with 8 bases identical to TRBD1. V shed 5 bases, J shed 4 bases, and the junction held 8 bases outside the gene matches. This CDR3 comprises 15 residues. Germline CDR1 is KGHSH and CDR2 is LQKENI. The CDR3 bases are TGTGCCAGCTCATCCCAGGGGGCGCGTGCAGATACGCAGTATTTT. Amino acid sequence: CASSSQGARADTQYF.

This clone was detected only once. The V call is TRBV19, the J call TRBJ1-1; TRBD1 is a possible D gene (6 bases). The CDR3 is made up of 13 amino acids. Germline assignment: CDR1 LNHDA and CDR2 SQIVND (reference sequence). The V and J ends lost 6 bases and 5 bases respectively, with 13 bases between them. The CDR3 loop reads CASRASTGTEAFF. In DNA form, the CDR3 reads TGTGCCAGTAGGGCCTCTACAGGGACTGAAGCTTTCTTT.

The chain has TRBV7-6 and TRBJ1-1; D gene uncertain. The CDR3 has 14 amino acids. Germline lookup yields CDR1 SGHVS and CDR2 FNYEAQ. Trimming took off 2 bases at V and 2 bases at J, with 9 bases between the two ends. The DNA for the CDR3 is TGTGCCAGCAGCTTAAAGGAGGCAAACACTGAAGCTTTCTTT. Translating gives CASSLKEANTEAFF.

The chain couples TRBV6-5 to TRBJ2-5; 13 bases line up with TRBD2. The CDR3 contains 16 residues. CDR1 is MNHEY, CDR2 SVGAGI, per germline. The V and J ends lost 1 base and 4 bases, in that order; junction bases with no gene match: 3. CDR3 residues: CASSYLRTSGGETQYF. The CDR3 DNA is TGTGCCAGCAGTTACTTACGGACTAGCGGGGGAGAGACCCAGTACTTC.

This clone was seen a handful of times. The rearrangement joins TRBV4-3 to TRBJ1-4, with a possible D match to TRBD1 (6 bases). CDR3 length: 15 amino acids. In germline, CDR1 is LGHNA, CDR2 YSLEER. V lost 5 bases to trimming and J lost 5 bases, with 15 bases between them. CDR3 DNA: TGCGCCAGCAGCTCCCACAGGGAGAAGAATGAAAAACTGTTTTTT. It is translated as CASSSHREKNEKLFF.

This clone came up a few times. This chain joins TRBV10-3 and TRBJ2-5; a weak D match, TRBD2 (6 bases). Deletions cut 4 bases from V and 1 base from J, with 10 bases between. Germline-derived CDR1 and CDR2 are ENHRY and SYGVKD. The CDR3 loop spans 14 amino acids. As DNA, the CDR3 is TGTGCCATCAGTGGGGGCGGGACCCAAGAGACCCAGTACTTC. This encodes CAISGGGTQETQYF.

V gene TRBV29-1 combines with J gene TRBJ2-7; D perhaps matches TRBD1 (5 bases). The V and J ends lost 4 bases and 2 bases respectively, with 9 bases between them. This CDR3 comprises 12 residues. Germline loops: CDR1 SQVTM, CDR2 ANQGSEA. CDR3 coding DNA: TGCAGCGTTGGACAGCCCGCCTACGAGCAGTACTTC. Amino acids: CSVGQPAYEQYF.

The gene calls are TRBV4-3 and TRBJ1-5, with 10 bases identical to TRBD1. CDR1 and CDR2 from the germline V gene are LGHNA and YSLEER. V gave up 4 bases and J gave up 6 bases; unmatched junction bases: 6. This CDR3 region has 15 residues. The CDR3 nucleotides are TGCGCCAGCAGCCTCGGGACAGGGGAAAGTCAGCCCCAGCATTTT. Its translation: CASSLGTGESQPQHF.

This clone turned up a few times. The chain has TRBV7-9 and TRBJ1-3; TRBD1 is a possible D gene (5 bases). CDR1 and CDR2 from the germline V gene are SEHNR and FQNEAQ (reference sequence). CDR3 length equals 12 residues. The V end lost 4 bases, the J end lost 6 bases, and 7 bases lay between the germline ends. CDR3 coding DNA: TGTGCCAGCAGCTCGGGGGTAAACACCATATATTTT. Its translation: CASSSGVNTIYF.